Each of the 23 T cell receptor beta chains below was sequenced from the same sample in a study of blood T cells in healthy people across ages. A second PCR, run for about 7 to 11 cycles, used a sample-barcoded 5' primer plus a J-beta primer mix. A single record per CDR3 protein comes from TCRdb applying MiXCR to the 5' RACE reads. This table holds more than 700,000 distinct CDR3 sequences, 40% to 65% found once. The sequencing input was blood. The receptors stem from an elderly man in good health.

CDR3 loop: CASSYSRELGQFF. In DNA, the CDR3 is TGTGCCAGCAGTTACTCACGGGAGCTAGGGCAGTTCTTC. The chain combines TRBV6-2 or TRBV6-3 with TRBJ2-1; the D gene is possibly TRBD2 (6 bases). CDR1 and CDR2 (germline): MNHEY, SVGEGT. V lost 0 bases, J lost 12 bases, and 12 bases lay in between. The CDR3 totals 13 residues.

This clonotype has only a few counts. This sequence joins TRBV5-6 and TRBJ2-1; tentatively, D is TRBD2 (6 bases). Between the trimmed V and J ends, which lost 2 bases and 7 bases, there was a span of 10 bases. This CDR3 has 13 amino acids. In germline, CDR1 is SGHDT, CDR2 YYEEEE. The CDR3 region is CASSFLTRNEQFF. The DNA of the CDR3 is TGTGCCAGCAGCTTCCTGACTAGGAATGAGCAGTTCTTC.

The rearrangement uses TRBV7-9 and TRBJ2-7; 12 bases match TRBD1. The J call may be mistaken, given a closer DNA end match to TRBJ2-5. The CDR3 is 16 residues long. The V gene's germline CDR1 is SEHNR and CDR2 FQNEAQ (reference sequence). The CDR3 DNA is TGTGCCAGCAGCTTAGGGGACAGGGGGCAACAAGAGACCCAGTACTTC. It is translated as CASSLGDRGQQETQYF.

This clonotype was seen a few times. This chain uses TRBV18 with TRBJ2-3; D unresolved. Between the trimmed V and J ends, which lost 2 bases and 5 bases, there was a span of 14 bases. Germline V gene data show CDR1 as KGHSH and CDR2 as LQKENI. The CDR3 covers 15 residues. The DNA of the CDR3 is TGTGCCAGCTCACCAAACGGCCGTGGGGAAGATACGCAGTATTTT. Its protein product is CASSPNGRGEDTQYF.

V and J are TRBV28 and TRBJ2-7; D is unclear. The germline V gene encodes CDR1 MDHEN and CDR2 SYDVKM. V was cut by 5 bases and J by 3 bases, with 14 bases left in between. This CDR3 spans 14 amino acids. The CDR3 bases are TGTGCCAGCAGTCTGTCCCCATCCCTCTACGAGCAGTACTTC. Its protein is CASSLSPSLYEQYF.

The CDR3 DNA follows: TGCGCCAGCAGCTTGTTTGGAGTCCAAGAGACCCAGTACTTC. Amino acid sequence: CASSLFGVQETQYF. The V and J genes are TRBV5-1 and TRBJ2-5; D gene ambiguous. The CDR3 runs 14 residues. The germline V gene has CDR1 SGHRS and CDR2 YFSETQ. V dropped 1 base and J dropped 1 base, with 8 bases sitting between them.

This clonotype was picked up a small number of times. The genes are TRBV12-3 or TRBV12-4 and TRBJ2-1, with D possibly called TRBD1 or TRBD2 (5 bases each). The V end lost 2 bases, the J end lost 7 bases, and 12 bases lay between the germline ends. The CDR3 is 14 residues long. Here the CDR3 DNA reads TGTGCCAGCAGTTTAAGGCAGGGAGTTAATGAGCAGTTCTTC. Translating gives CASSLRQGVNEQFF.

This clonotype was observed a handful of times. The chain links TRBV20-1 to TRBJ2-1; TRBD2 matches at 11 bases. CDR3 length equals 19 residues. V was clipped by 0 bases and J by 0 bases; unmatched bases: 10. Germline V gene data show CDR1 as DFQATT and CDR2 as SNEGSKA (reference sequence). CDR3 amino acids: CSARDPLAGGPSSYNEQFF. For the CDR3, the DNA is TGCAGTGCTAGAGATCCCCTAGCGGGAGGCCCCTCCTCCTACAATGAGCAGTTCTTC.

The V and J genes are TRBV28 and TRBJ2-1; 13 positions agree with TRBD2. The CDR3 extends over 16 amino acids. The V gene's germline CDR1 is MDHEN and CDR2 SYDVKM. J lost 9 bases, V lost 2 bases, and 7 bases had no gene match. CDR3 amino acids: CASSLLGLAGMGEQFF. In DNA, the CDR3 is TGTGCCAGCAGTTTACTGGGACTAGCGGGAATGGGTGAGCAGTTCTTC.

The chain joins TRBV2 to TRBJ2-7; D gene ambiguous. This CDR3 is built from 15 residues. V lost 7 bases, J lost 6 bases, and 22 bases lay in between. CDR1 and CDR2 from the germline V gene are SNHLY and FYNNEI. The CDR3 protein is CASNPTGIGISEQYF. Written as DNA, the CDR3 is TGTGCCAGCAATCCCACGGGCATCGGAATTAGCGAGCAGTACTTC.

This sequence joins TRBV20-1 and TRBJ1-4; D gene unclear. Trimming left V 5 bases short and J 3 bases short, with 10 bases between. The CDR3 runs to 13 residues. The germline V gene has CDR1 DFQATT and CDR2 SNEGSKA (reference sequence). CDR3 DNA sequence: TGCAGTGCTTACGGGCAGCCTAATGAAAAACTGTTTTTT. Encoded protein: CSAYGQPNEKLFF.

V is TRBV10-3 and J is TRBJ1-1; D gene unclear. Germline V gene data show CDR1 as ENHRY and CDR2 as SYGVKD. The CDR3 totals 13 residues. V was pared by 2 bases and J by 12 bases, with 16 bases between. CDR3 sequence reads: CAISEPDGPGTFF. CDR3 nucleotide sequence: TGTGCCATCAGTGAGCCGGACGGGCCCGGGACTTTCTTT.

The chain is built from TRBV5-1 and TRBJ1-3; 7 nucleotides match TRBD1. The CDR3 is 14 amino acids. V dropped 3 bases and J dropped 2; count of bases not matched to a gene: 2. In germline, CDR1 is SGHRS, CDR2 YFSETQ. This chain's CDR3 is CASSYRGPGNTIYF. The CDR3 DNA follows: TGCGCCAGCAGCTACAGGGGACCTGGAAACACCATATATTTT.

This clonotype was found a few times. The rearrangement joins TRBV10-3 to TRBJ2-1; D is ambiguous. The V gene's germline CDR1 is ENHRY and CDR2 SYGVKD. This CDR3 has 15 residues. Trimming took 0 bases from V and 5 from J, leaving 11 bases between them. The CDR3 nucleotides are TGTGCCATCAGTGAGTCGACGGGCAATAACAATGAGCAGTTCTTC. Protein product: CAISESTGNNNEQFF.

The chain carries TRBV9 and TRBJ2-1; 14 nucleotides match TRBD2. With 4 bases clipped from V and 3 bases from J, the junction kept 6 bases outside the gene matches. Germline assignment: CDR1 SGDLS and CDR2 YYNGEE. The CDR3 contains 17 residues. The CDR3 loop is CASSKGTSGSIYNEQFF. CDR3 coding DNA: TGTGCCAGCAGCAAAGGGACTAGCGGGAGTATCTACAATGAGCAGTTCTTC.

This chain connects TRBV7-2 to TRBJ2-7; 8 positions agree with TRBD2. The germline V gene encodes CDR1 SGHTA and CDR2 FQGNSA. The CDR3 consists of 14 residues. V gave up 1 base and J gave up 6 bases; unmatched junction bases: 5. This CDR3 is CASSLVSGGIEQYF. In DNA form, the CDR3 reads TGTGCCAGCAGCTTAGTTTCGGGAGGGATCGAGCAGTACTTC.

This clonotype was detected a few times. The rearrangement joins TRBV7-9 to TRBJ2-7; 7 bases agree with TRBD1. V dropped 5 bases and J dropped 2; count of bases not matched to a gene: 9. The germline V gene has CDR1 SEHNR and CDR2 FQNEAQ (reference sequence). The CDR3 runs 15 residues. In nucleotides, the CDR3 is TGTGCCAGCAGCCCCCCCACAGGGGCCCCCTACGAGCAGTACTTC. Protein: CASSPPTGAPYEQYF. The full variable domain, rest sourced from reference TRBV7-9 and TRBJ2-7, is DTGVSQNPRHKITKRGQNVTFRCDPISEHNRLYWYRQTLGQGPEFLTYFQNEAQLEKSRLLSDRFSAERPKGSFSTLEIQRTEQGDSAMYLCASSPPTGAPYEQYFGPGTRLTVT.

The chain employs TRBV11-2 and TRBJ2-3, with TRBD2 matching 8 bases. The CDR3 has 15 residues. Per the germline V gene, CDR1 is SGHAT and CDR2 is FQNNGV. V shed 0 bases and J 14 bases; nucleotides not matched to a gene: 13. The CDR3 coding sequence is TGTGCCAGCAGCTTAGAGCTAGCGGGCCACAGATACGCGTATTTT. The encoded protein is CASSLELAGHRYAYF.

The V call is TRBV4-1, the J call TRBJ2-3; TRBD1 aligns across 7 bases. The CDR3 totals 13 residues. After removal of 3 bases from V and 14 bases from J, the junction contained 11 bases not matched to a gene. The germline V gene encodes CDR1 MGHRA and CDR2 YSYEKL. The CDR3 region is CASSQQQGRDAYF. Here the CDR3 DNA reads TGCGCCAGCAGCCAGCAACAGGGGAGAGACGCGTATTTT.

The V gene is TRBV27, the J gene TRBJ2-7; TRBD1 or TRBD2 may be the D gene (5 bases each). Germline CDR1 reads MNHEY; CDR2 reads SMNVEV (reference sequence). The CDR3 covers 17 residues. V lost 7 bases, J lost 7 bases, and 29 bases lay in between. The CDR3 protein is CASIIRWGGLGGNEQYF. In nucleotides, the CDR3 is TGTGCCAGCATCATTCGGTGGGGCGGGCTGGGTGGAAATGAGCAGTACTTC.

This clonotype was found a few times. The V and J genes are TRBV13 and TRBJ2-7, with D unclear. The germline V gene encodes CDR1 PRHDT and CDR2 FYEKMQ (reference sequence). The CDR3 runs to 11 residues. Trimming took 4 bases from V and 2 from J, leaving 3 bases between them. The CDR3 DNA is TGTGCCAGCAGCTGGACCTACGAGCAGTACTTC. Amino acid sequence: CASSWTYEQYF.

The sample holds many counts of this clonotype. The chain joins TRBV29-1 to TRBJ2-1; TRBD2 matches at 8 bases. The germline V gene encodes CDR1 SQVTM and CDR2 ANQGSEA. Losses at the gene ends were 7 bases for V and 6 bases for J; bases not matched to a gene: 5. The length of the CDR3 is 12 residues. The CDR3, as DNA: TGCAGCGGCGGACTAGCCGCCAATGAGCAGTTCTTC. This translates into CSGGLAANEQFF.

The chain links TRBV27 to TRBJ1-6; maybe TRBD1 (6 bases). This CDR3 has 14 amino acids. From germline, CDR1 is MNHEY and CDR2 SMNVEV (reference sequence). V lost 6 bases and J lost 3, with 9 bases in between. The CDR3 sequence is CASSKGVYNSPLHF. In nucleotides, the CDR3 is TGTGCCAGCAGCAAGGGGGTCTATAATTCACCCCTCCACTTT.